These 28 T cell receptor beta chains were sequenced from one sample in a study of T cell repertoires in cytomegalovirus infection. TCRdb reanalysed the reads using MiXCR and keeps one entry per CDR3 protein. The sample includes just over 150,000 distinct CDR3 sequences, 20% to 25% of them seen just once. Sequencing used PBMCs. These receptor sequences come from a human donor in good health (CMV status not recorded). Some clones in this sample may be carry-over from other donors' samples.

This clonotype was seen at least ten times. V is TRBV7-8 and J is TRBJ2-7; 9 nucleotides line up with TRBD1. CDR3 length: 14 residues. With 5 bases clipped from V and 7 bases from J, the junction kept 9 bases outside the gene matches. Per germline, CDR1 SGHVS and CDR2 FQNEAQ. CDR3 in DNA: TGTGCCAGCAGCATAAGGACAGGGGTAGGAGAGCAGTACTTC. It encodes CASSIRTGVGEQYF.

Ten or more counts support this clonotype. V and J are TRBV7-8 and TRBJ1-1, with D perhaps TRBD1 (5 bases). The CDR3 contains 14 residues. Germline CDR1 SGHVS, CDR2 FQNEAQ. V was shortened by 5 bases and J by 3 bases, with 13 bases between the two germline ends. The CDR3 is CASSPREAYTEAFF. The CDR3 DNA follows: TGTGCCAGCAGCCCCAGGGAGGCTTACACTGAAGCTTTCTTT.

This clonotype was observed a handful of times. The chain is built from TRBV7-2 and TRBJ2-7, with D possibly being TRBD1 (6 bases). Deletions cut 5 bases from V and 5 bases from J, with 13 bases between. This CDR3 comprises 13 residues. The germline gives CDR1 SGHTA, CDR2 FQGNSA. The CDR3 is CASSHFRDNEQYF. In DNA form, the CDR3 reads TGTGCCAGCAGCCATTTCCGGGACAACGAGCAGTACTTC.

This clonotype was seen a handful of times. The CDR3 DNA reads TGCAGCGTTGAAAAAGGGACAGAAGGCTACACCTTC. This sequence encodes CSVEKGTEGYTF. The chain couples TRBV29-1 to TRBJ1-2; 7 bases fit TRBD1. V was pared by 2 bases and J by 8 bases, with 5 bases of the junction left unmatched. CDR1 is SQVTM, CDR2 ANQGSEA, per germline. The CDR3 spans 12 residues.

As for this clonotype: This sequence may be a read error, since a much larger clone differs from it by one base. CDR3 in amino acids: CASSLGGYYEQYF. In DNA form, the CDR3 reads TGTGCCAGCAGCTTAGGAGGATACTACGAGCAGTACTTC. The chain recombines TRBV7-4 with TRBJ2-7; the D is unclear. This CDR3 comprises 13 residues. With 1 base removed from V and 3 bases from J, the gap between germline ends came to 7 bases. Germline V gene lookup returns CDR1 SGHVT and CDR2 SQSDAQ.

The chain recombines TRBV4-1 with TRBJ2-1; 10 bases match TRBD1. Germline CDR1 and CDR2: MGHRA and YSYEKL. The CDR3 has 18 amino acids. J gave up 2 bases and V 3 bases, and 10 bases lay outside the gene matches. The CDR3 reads CASSQEDSGTGAYNEQFF. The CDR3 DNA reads TGCGCCAGCAGCCAGGAGGATTCCGGGACAGGGGCCTACAATGAGCAGTTCTTC.

CDR3 in DNA: TGCGCCAGCAGAGATGTTGGCAGCCCCCTATTCTTCTATGGCTACACCTTC. It codes for CASRDVGSPLFFYGYTF. This rearrangement joins TRBV5-1 to TRBJ1-2, with D hard to call. CDR1 SGHRS and CDR2 YFSETQ come from the germline V gene. The CDR3 totals 17 residues. V was trimmed by 5 bases and J by 4 bases, leaving 24 bases between them.

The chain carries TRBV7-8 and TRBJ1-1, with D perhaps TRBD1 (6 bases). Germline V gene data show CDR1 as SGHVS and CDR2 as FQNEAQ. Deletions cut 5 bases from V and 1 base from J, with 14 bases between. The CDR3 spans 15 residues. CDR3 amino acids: CASSATGNSNTEAFF. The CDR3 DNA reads TGTGCCAGCAGCGCAACAGGGAACTCGAACACTGAAGCTTTCTTT.

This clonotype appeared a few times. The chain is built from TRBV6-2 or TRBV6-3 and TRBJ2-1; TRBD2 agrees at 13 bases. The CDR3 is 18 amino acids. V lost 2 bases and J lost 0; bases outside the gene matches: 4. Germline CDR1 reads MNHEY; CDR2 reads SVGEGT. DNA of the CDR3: TGTGCCAGCAGTTACGCTGGGACTAGCGGGAACTCCTACAATGAGCAGTTCTTC. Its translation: CASSYAGTSGNSYNEQFF.

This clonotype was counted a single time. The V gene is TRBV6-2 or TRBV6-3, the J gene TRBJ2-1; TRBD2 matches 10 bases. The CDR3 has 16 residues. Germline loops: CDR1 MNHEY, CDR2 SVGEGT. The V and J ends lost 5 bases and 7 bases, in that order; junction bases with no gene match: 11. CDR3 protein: CASSASGSSRKNEQFF. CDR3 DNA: TGTGCCAGCAGTGCTAGCGGGAGTTCCCGTAAGAATGAGCAGTTCTTC.

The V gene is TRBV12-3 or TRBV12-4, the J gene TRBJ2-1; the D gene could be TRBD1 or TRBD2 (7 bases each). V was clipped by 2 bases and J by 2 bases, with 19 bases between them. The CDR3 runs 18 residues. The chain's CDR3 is CASSLIAWGGQTYNEQFF. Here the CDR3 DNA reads TGTGCCAGCAGTTTAATAGCCTGGGGGGGACAGACCTACAATGAGCAGTTCTTC.

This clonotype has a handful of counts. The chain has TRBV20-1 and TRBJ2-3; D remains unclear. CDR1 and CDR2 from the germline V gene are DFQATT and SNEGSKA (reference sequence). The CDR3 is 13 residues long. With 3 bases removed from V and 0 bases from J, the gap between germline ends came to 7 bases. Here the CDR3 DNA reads TGCAGTGCTAGTGTTACTAGCACAGATACGCAGTATTTT. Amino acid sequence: CSASVTSTDTQYF.

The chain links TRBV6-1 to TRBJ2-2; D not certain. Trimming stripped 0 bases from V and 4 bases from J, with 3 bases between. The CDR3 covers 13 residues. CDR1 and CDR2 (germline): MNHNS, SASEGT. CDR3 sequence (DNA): TGTGCCAGCAGTGAAGCCTTCACCGGGGAGCTGTTTTTT. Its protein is CASSEAFTGELFF.

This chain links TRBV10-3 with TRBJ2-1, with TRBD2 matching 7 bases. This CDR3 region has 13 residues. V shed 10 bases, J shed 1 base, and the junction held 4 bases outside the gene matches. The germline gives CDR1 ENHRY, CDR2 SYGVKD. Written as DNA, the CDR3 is TGTGCCACGCGGGAGAGTTCCTACAATGAGCAGTTCTTC. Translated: CATRESSYNEQFF.

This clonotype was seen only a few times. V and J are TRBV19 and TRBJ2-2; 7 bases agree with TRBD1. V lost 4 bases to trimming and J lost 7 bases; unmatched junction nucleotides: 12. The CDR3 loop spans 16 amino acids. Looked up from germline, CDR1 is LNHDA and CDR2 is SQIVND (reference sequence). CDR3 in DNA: TGTGCCAGTAGTACCTTACGGTGGGACAGCAGCGGGGAGCTGTTTTTT. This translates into CASSTLRWDSSGELFF.

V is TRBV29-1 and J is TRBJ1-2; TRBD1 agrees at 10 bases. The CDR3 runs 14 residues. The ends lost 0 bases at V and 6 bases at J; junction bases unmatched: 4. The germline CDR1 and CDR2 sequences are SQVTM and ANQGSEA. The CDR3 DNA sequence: TGCAGCGTTGAAGATCCCGGGACAGGGGATGGCTACACCTTC. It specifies CSVEDPGTGDGYTF.

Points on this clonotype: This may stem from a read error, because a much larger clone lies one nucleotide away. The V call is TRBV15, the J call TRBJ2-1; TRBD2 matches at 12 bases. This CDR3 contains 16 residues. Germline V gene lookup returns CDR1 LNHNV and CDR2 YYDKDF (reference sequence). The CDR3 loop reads CAASRPRLAGEQSEFF. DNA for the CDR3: TGTGCCGCCAGCAGACCACGACTAGCGGGGGAACAATCGGAGTTCTTC. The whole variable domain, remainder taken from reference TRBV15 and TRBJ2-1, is DAMVIQNPRYQVTQFGKPVTLSCSQTLNHNVMYWYQQKSSQAPKLLFHYYDKDFNNEADTPDNFQSRRPNTSFCFLDIRSPGLGDTAMYLCAASRPRLAGEQSEFFGPGTRLTVL.

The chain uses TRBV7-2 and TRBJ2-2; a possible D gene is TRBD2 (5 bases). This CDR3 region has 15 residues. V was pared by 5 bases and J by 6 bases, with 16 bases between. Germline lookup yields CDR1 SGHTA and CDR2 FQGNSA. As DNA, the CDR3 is TGTGCCAGCAGCCCCCAGCGGATAGTTCCCGGGGAGCTGTTTTTT. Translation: CASSPQRIVPGELFF. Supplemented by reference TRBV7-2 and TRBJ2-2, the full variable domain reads GAGVSQSPSNKVTEKGKDVELRCDPISGHTALYWYRQSLGQGLEFLIYFQGNSAPDKSGLPSDRFSAERTGGSVSTLTIQRTQQEDSAVYLCASSPQRIVPGELFFGEGSRLTVL.

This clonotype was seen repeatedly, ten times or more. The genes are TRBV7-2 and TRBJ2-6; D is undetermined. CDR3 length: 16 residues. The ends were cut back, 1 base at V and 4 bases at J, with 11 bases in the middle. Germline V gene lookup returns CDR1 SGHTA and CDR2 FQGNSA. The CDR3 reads CASSLGVVAGANVLTF. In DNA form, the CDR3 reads TGTGCCAGCAGCTTAGGGGTGGTGGCCGGGGCCAACGTCCTGACTTTC. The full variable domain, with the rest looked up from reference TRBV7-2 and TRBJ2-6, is GAGVSQSPSNKVTEKGKDVELRCDPISGHTALYWYRQSLGQGLEFLIYFQGNSAPDKSGLPSDRFSAERTGGSVSTLTIQRTQQEDSAVYLCASSLGVVAGANVLTFGAGSRLTVL.

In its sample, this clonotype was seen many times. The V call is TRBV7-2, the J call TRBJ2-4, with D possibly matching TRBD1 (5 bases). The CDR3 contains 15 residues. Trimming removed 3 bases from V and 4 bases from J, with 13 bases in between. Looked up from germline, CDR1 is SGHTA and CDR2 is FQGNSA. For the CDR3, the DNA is TGTGCCAGCAGCTTGAAACGGCAGGGTAAAAACATTCAGTACTTC. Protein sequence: CASSLKRQGKNIQYF.

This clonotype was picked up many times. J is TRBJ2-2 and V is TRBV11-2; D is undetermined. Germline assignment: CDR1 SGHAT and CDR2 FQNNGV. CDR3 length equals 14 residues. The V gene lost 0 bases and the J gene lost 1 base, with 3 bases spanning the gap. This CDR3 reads CASSLDWNTGELFF. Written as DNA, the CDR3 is TGTGCCAGCAGCTTAGATTGGAACACCGGGGAGCTGTTTTTT.

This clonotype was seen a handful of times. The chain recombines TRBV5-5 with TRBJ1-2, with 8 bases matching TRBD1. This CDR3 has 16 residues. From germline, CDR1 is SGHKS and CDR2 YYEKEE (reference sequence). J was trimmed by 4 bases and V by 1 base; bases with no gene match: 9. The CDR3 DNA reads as TGTGCCAGCAGCTTGATCAGGCAGGGGGCCGGCTATGGCTACACCTTC. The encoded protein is CASSLIRQGAGYGYTF.

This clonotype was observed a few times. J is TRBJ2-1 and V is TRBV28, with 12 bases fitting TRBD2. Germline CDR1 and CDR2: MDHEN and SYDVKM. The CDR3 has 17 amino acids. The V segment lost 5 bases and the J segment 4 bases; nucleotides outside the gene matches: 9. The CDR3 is CASSGGLAGSLYNEQFF. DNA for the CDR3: TGTGCCAGCAGTGGGGGACTAGCGGGTTCTCTGTACAATGAGCAGTTCTTC.

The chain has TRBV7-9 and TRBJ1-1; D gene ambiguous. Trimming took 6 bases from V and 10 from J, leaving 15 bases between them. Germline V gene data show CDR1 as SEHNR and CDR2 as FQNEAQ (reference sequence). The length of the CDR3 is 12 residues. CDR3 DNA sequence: TGTGCCAGCAGGCAGACGGACGCCGTAGCTTTCTTT. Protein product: CASRQTDAVAFF.

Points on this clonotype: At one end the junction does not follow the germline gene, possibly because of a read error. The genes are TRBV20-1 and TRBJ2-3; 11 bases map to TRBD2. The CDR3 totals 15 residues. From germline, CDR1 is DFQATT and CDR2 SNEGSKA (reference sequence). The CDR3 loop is CSASSGTSGTATQYF. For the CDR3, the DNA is TGCAGTGCTAGTTCCGGGACTAGCGGCACAGCTACGCAGTATTTT.

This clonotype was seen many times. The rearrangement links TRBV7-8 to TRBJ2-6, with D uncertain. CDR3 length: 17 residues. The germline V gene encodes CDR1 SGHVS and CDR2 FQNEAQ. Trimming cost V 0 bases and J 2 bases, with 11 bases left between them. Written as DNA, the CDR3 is TGTGCCAGCAGCTTAGCGCTCAGGCCAACTGGGGCCAACGTCCTGACTTTC. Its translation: CASSLALRPTGANVLTF.

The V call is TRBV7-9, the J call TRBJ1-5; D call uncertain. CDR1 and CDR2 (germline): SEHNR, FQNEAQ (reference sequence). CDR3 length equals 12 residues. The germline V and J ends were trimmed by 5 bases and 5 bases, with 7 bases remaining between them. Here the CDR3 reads CASSSPHQPQHF. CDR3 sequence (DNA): TGTGCCAGCAGCAGCCCCCATCAGCCCCAGCATTTT.

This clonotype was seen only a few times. CDR3 nucleotides: TGTGCCAGCAGTTTCGAGAGTAACTATGGCTACACCTTC. Translated: CASSFESNYGYTF. This chain joins TRBV28 and TRBJ1-2; D is unresolved. Germline values: CDR1 MDHEN, CDR2 SYDVKM. This CDR3 has 13 residues. Trimming removed 3 bases from V and 1 base from J, with 6 bases in between.